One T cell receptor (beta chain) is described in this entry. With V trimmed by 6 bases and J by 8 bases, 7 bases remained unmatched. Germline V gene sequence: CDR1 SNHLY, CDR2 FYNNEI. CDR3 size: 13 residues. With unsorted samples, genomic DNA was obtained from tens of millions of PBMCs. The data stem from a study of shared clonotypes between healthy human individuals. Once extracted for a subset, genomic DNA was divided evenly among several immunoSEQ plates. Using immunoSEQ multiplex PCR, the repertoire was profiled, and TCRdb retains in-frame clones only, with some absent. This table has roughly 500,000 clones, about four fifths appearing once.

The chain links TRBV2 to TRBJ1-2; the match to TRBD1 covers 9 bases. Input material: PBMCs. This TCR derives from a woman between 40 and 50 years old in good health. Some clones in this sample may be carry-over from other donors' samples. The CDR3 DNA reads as TGTGCCAGCAGCTTGGGGACAGGGATGGGCTACACCTTC. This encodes CASSLGTGMGYTF.